This T cell receptor (beta chain) is from a study of T-cell reconstitution after alpha-beta-depleted transplantation in children listed by TCRdb under 2016. For the study in its entirety: Using TCR repertoire profiling, the study quantitatively followed how T-cell immune reconstitution unfolded in children after TCRalphabeta/CD19-depleted allogeneic hematopoietic cell transplantation. Results and caveats for the whole study, not just this receptor: In some patients, high TCRbeta diversity at day 60 was attributed to recipient T cells and intrathymic progenitors that had survived conditioning. The frequencies of hyperexpanded clones fell over the following months, and after one year, T-cell counts and TCRbeta diversity were mostly attributed to newly produced T cells. The apparently early alphabetaT-cell count recovery about two months after transplant was reportedly dependent on only several hundred rapidly expanded clones derived from non-depleted graft cells.

The treatment or condition label, read with the paper, signifies: allogeneic hematopoietic cell transplantation with graft depleted of TCRalphabeta T cells and CD19 B cells. The transplant recipients were children given TCRalphabeta/CD19-depleted allogeneic hematopoietic cell grafts. The germline V gene yields SGHVS for CDR1 and FNYEAQ for CDR2. From its cysteine to its phenylalanine, the CDR3 spans 18 amino acids. Just the 54-base CDR3 DNA is kept, in frame starting at base 1. On this clonotype: Its antigen remains undetermined. A much larger clone is a single base away; this may be a read error.

Library preparation employed PCR. The listed sequencing device is Illumina HiSeq 2500. Molecular barcoding was employed in the preparation of TCR libraries, with unique molecular identifiers being used to normalize TCRbeta repertoire quantification. TCRdb took the public reads, trimmed them with fastp at Q25, ran MiXCR for clone calling and kept in-frame beta chains. Each entry is one CDR3 protein sequence, shown with its most common DNA and genes. Recorded for this sample are about 280,000 distinct CDR3 sequences; under 14% of them occurred a single time. In total, the top ten clones hold around 22% of the sample.

The source material was peripheral blood, sampled 180 days after TCRalphabeta/CD19-depleted stem cell transplant. The sequence came from a male patient under 10 years old who had a stem cell transplant for chronic granulomatous disease, so the T cells may come from the graft donor. This chain joins TRBV7-6 to TRBJ2-3, with TRBD2 identical over 12 junction bases. For the CDR3, the sequence is CASSLWTSGDVWTDTLYF. The sequenced DNA is TGTGCCAGCAGCTTATGGACTAGCGGGGATGTCTGGACAGATACGCTGTATTTT.